This T cell receptor beta chain came from a study of T cells after yellow fever vaccination. This clonotype was counted only a few times. MiXCR, run by TCRdb on the 5' RACE reads, gives a single entry per CDR3 protein. The sample records almost 600,000 distinct CDR3 sequences, roughly 12% being singletons. V lost 2 bases to trimming and J lost 3 bases, with 8 bases between them. The CDR3 contains 13 residues. CDR1 SGHTA and CDR2 FQGTGA come from the germline V gene. The chain recombines TRBV7-3 with TRBJ2-7; D not certain. The TCR sequence derives from a man aged 30 to 39 who received the YFV17D yellow fever vaccine. The sample consisted of PBMCs, taken on the day of the yellow fever booster vaccination. In DNA, the CDR3 is TGTGCCAGCAGCTTAGGGAATTTCTACGAGCAGTACTTC. As protein: CASSLGNFYEQYF.